This is a list of T cell receptor beta chains from one sample in a study of T cell responses to AZD1222 COVID-19 vaccine. The method was immunoSEQ multiplex PCR; TCRdb's version includes in-frame clones alone and lacks a portion of them. The table has roughly 130,000 clones, around 91% seen once. Sequencing was performed on peripheral blood, taken on day 0 of AZD1222 vaccination. These receptors all come from an adult in good health. The CDR3 runs from the conserved cysteine through the conserved F or W.

V: TRBV7-9
J: TRBJ1-5
CDR3: CASSLEGLTDSNQPQHF

V: TRBV18
J: TRBJ2-5
CDR3: CASSPGGQQETQYF

V: TRBV3-1/TRBV3-2
J: TRBJ1-6
CDR3: CASSQGQGANSPLHF

V: TRBV2
J: TRBJ1-5
CDR3: CASTARGHQPQHF

V: TRBV28
J: TRBJ1-2
CDR3: CASSPIPDRPYGYTF

V: TRBV4-1
J: TRBJ1-6
CDR3: CASSQDFGAPLHF

V: TRBV7-2
J: TRBJ1-1
CDR3: CASSSVRNTEAFF

V: TRBV19
J: TRBJ2-3
CDR3: CASSLGVGAPTDTQYF

V: TRBV7-6
J: TRBJ2-7
CDR3: CASSLAALASGPYEQYF

V: TRBV19
J: TRBJ2-7
CDR3: CASSMRIPSYEQYF

V: TRBV6-5
J: TRBJ2-2
CDR3: CASRGEATTGELFF

V: TRBV7-2
J: TRBJ2-1
CDR3: CASSLDGGSNEQFF

V: TRBV27
J: TRBJ2-1
CDR3: CASTRASRGNEQFF

V: TRBV28
J: TRBJ2-7
CDR3: CASSLWATGVEQYF

V: TRBV3-1/TRBV3-2
J: TRBJ2-5
CDR3: CASSQVGGSLAGETQYF

V: TRBV2
J: TRBJ2-2
CDR3: CASRAFNTGELFF

V: TRBV9
J: TRBJ1-1
CDR3: CASSLGQANTEAFF